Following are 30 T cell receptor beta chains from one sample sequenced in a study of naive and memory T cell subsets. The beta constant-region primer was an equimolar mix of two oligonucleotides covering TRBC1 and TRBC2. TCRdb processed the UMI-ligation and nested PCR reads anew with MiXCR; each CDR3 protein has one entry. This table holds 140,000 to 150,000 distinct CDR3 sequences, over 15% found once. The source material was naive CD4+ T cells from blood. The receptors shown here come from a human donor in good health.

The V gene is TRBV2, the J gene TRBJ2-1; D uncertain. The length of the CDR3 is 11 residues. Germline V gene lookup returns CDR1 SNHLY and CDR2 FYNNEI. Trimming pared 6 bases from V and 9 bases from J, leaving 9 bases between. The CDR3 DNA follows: TGTGCCAGCAGAATTACCTCTGAGCAGTTCTTC. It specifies CASRITSEQFF.

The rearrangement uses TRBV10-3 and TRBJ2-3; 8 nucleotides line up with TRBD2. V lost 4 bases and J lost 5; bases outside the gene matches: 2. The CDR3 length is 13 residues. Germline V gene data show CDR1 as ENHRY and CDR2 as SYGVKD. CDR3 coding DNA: TGTGCCATCAGTGCGAGCGGGAGAGATACGCAGTATTTT. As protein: CAISASGRDTQYF.

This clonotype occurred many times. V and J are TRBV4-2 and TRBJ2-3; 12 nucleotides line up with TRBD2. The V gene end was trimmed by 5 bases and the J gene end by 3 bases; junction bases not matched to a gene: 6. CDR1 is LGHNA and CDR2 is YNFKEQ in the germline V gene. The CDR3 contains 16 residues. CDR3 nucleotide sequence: TGTGCCAGCAGCTTATCCGGGACTAGCGGGACAGATACGCAGTATTTT. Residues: CASSLSGTSGTDTQYF.

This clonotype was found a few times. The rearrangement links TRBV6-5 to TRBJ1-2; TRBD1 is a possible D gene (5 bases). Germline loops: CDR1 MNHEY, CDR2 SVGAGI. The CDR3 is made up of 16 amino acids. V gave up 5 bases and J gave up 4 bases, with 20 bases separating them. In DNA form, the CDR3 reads TGTGCCAGCAGTCTATACTCCGGGGGAGAAAGCTATGGCTACACCTTC. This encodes CASSLYSGGESYGYTF.

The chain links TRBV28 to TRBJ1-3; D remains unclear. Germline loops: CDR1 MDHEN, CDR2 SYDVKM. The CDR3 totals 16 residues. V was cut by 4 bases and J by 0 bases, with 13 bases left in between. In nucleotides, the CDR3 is TGTGCCAGCAGTTCAGCAGACGCCTTCTCTGGAAACACCATATATTTT. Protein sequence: CASSSADAFSGNTIYF.

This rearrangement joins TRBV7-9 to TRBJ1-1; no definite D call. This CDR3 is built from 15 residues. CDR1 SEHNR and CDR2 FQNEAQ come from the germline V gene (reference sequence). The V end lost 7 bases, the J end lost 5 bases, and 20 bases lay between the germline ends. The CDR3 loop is CASMPGRERRTEAFF. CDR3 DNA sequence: TGTGCCAGCATGCCCGGTAGGGAGAGAAGGACTGAAGCTTTCTTT.

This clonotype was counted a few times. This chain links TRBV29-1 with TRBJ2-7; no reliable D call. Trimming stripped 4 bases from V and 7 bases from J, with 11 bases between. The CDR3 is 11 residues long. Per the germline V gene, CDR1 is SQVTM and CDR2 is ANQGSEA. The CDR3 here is CSVVDPGEQYF. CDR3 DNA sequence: TGCAGCGTTGTCGACCCCGGAGAGCAGTACTTC.

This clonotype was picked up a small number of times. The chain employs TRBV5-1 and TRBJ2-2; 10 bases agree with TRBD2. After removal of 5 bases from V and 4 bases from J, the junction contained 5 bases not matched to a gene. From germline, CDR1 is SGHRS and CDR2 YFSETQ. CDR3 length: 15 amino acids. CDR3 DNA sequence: TGCGCCAGCAGGGAGAGGACTAGCGGCACCGGGGAGCTGTTTTTT. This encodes CASRERTSGTGELFF.

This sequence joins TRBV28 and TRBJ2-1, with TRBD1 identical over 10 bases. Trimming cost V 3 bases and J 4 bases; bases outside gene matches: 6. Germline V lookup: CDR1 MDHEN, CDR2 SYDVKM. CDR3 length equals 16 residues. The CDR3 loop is CASSFGQGGVYNEQFF. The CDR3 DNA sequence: TGTGCCAGCAGTTTTGGACAGGGGGGGGTGTACAATGAGCAGTTCTTC.

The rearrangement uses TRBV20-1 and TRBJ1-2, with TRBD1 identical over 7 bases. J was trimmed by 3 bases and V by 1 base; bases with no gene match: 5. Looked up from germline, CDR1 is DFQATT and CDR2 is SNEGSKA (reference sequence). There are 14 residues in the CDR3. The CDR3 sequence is CSARVAGGDYGYTF. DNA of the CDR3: TGCAGTGCTAGAGTGGCAGGGGGGGACTATGGCTACACCTTC.

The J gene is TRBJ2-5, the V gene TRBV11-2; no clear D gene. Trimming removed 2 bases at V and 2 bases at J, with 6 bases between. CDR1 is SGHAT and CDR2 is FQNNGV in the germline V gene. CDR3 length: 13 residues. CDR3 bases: TGTGCCAGCAGCTTATATGTTCAAGAGACCCAGTACTTC. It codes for CASSLYVQETQYF.

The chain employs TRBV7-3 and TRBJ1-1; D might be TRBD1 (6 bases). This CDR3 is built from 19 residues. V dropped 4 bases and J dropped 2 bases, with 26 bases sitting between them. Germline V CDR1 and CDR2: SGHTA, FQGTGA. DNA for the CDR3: TGTGCCAGCAGCTCCCCGGGACATTCTATGGACTATCAAAACACTGAAGCTTTCTTT. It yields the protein CASSSPGHSMDYQNTEAFF. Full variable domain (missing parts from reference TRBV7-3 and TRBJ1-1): GAGVSQTPSNKVTEKGKYVELRCDPISGHTALYWYRQSLGQGPEFLIYFQGTGAADDSGLPNDRFFAVRPEGSVSTLKIQRTERGDSAVYLCASSSPGHSMDYQNTEAFFGQGTRLTVV.

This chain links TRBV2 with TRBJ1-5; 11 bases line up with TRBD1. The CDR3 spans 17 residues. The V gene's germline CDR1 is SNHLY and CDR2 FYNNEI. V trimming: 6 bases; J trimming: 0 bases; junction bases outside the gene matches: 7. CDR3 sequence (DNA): TGTGCCAGCAGCGAGGACAGGGGGCTTTATAGCAATCAGCCCCAGCATTTT. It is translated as CASSEDRGLYSNQPQHF. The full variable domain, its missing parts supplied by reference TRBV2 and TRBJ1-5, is EPEVTQTPSHQVTQMGQEVILRCVPISNHLYFYWYRQILGQKVEFLVSFYNNEISEKSEIFDDQFSVERPDGSNFTLKIRSTKLEDSAMYFCASSEDRGLYSNQPQHFGDGTRLSIL.

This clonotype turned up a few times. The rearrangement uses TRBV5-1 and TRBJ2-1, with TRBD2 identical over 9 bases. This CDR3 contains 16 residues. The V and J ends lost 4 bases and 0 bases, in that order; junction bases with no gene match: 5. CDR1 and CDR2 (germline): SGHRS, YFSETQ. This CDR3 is CASSMRSGSSYNEQFF. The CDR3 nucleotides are TGCGCCAGCAGCATGCGTAGCGGGAGCTCCTACAATGAGCAGTTCTTC.

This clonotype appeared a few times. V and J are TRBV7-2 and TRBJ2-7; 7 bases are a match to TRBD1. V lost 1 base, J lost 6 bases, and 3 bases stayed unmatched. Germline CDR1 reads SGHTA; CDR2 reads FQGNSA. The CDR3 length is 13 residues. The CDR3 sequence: CASSLGQGREQYF. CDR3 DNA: TGTGCCAGCAGCTTAGGACAGGGACGCGAGCAGTACTTC.

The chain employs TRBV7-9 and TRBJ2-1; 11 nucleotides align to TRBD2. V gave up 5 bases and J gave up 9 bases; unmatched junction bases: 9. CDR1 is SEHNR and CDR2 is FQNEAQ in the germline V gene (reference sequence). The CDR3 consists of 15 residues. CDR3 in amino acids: CASSRASGRFAEQFF. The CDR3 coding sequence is TGTGCCAGCAGCAGAGCTAGCGGGAGGTTTGCTGAGCAGTTCTTC.

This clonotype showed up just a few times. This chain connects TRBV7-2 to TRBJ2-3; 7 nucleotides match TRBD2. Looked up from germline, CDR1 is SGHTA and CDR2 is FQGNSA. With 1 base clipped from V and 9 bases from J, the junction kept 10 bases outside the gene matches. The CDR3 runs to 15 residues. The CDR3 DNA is TGTGCCAGCAGCTTAGGCGGGAGAATTGTCGGGACGCAGTATTTT. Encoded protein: CASSLGGRIVGTQYF. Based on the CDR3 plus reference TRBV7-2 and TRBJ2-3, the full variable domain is GAGVSQSPSNKVTEKGKDVELRCDPISGHTALYWYRQSLGQGLEFLIYFQGNSAPDKSGLPSDRFSAERTGGSVSTLTIQRTQQEDSAVYLCASSLGGRIVGTQYFGPGTRLTVL.

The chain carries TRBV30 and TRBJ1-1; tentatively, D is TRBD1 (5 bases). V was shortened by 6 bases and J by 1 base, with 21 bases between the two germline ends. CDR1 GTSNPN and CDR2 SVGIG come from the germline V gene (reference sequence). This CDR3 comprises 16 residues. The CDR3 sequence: CACRTPDTFKNTEAFF. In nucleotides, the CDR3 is TGTGCCTGTAGGACACCAGACACCTTTAAGAACACTGAAGCTTTCTTT.

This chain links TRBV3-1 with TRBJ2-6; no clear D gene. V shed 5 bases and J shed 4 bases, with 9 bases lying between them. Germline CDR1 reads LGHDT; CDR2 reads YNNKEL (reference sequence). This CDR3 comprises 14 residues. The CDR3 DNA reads TGTGCCAGCAGCTCGGCCTCCGGGGCCAACGTCCTGACTTTC. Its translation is CASSSASGANVLTF.

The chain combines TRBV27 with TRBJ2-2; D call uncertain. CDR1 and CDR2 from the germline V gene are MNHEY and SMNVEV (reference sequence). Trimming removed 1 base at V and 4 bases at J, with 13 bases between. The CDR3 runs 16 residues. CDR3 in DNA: TGTGCCAGCAGTTTATTTTCGGTACCGGGCACCGGGGAGCTGTTTTTT. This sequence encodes CASSLFSVPGTGELFF.

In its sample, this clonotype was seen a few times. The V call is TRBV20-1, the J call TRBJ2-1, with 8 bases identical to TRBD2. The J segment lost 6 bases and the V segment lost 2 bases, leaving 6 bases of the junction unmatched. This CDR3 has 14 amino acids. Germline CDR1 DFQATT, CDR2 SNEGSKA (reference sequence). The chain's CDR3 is CSARLAGGSNEQFF. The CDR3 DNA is TGCAGTGCTAGATTGGCGGGAGGAAGCAATGAGCAGTTCTTC.

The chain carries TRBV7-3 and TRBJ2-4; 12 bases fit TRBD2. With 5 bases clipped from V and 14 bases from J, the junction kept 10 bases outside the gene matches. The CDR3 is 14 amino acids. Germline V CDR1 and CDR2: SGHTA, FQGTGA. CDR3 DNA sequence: TGTGCCAGCAGCCAGACTAGCGGGAGCCCCCCAGAGTACTTC. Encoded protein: CASSQTSGSPPEYF.

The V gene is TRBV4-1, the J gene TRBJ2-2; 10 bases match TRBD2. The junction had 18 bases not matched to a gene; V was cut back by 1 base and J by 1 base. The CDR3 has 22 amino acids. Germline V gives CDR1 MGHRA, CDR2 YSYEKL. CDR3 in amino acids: CASSQGDRASGRLSVNTGELFF. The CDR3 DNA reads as TGCGCCAGCAGCCAAGGGGACCGGGCTAGCGGGAGATTGTCGGTGAACACCGGGGAGCTGTTTTTT.

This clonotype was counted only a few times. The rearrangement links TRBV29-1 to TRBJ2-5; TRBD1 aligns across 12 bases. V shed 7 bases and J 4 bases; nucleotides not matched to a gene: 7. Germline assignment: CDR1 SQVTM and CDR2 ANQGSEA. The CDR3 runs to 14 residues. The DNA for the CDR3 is TGCAGCGCACGGGACAGGGGGCCTCGAGAGACCCAGTACTTC. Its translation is CSARDRGPRETQYF.

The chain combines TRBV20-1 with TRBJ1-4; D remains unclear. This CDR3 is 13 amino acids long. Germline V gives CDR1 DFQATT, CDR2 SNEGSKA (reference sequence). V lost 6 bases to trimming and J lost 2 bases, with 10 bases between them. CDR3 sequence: CSANRETNEKLFF. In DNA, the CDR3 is TGCAGTGCAAACCGTGAGACTAATGAAAAACTGTTTTTT.

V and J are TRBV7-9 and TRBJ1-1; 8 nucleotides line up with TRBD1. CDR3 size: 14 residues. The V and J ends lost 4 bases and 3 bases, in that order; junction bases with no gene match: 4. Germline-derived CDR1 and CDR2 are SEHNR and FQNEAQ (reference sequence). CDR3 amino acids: CASSSDRADTEAFF. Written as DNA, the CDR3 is TGTGCCAGCAGCTCGGACAGGGCGGACACTGAAGCTTTCTTT.

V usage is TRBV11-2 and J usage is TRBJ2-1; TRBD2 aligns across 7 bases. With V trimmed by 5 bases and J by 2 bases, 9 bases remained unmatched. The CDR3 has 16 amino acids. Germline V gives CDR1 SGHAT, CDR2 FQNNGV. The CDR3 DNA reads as TGTGCCAGCAGCCCCTGGAGCGGGGAGGCCTACAATGAGCAGTTCTTC. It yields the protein CASSPWSGEAYNEQFF.

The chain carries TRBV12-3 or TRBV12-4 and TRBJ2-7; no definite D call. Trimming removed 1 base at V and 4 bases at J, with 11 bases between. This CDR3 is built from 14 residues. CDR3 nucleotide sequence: TGTGCCAGCAGTTTAGTCGCAGGAAGGTACGAGCAGTACTTC. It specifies CASSLVAGRYEQYF.

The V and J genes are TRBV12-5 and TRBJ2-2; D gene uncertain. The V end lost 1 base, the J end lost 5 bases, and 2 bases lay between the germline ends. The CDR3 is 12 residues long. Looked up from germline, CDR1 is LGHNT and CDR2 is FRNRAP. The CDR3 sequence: CASGLATGELFF. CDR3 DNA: TGTGCTAGTGGTTTGGCTACCGGGGAGCTGTTTTTT.

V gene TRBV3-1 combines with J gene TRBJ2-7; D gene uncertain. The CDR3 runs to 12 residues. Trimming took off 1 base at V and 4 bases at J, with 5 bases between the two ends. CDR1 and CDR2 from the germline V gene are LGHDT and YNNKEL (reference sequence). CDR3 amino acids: CASSQVIYEQYF. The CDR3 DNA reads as TGTGCCAGCAGCCAAGTTATTTACGAGCAGTACTTC.